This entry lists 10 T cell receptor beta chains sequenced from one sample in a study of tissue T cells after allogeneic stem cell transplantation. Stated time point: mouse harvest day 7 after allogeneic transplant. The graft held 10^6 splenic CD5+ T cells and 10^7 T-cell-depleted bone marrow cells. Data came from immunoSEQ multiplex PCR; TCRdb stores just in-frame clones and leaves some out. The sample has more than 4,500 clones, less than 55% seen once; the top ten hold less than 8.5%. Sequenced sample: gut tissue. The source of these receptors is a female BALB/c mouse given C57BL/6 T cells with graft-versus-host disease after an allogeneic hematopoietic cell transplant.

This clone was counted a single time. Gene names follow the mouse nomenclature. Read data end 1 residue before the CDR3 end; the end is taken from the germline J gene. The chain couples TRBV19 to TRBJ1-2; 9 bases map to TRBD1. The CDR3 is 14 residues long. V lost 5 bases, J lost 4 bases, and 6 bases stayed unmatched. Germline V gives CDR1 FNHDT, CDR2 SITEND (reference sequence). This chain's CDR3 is CASSRTGAASDYTF. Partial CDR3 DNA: TGTGCCAGCAGCCGGACAGGGGCTGCCTCCGACTACACC.

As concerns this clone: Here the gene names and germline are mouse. The DNA read from the CDR3 is TGTGCCAGCAGCCGGGGGGACCTCTCCTATGAACAGTAC. Its protein product is CASSRGDLSYEQY. The full CDR3 reads CASSRGDLSYEQYF. This chain links TRBV26 with TRBJ2-7; possibly TRBD2 for D (6 bases). The observed sequence ends 1 residue before the CDR3 terminus, with the missing tail filled in from the germline J gene. The CDR3 runs to 14 residues. Germline values: CDR1 KGHPV, CDR2 FQNQEV (reference sequence). The V end was cut by 6 bases, the J end by 0 bases, with 12 bases between.

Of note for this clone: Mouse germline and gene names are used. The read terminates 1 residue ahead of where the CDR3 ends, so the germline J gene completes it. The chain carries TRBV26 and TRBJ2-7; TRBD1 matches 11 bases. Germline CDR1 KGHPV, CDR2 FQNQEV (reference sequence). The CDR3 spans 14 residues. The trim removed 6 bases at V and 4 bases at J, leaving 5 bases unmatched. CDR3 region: CASSPGQGVYEQYF. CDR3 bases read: TGTGCCAGCAGCCCGGGACAGGGGGTTTATGAACAGTAC.

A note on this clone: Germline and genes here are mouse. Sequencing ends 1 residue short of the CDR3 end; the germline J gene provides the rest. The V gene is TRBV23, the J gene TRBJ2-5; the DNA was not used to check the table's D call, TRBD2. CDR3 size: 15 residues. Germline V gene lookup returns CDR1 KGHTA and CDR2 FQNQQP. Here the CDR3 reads CSSSQSTGGADTQYF. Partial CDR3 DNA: TGCTCCAGCAGTCAATCGACTGGGGGGGCTGACACCCAGTAC.

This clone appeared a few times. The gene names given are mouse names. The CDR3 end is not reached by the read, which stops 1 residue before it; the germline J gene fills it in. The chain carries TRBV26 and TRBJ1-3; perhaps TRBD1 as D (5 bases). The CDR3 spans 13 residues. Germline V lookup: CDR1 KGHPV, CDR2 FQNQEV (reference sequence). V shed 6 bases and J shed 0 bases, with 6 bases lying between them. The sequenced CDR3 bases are TGTGCCAGCAGGACAGTTTCTGGAAATACGCTCTAT. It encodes CASRTVSGNTLY. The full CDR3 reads CASRTVSGNTLYF.

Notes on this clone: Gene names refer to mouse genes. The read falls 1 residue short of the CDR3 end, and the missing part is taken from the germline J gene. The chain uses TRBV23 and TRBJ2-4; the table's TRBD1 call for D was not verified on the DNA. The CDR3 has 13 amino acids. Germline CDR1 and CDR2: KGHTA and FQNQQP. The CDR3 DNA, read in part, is TGCTCCAGCAGTCAACAGGAAGGAGACACCTTGTAC. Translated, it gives CSSSQQEGDTLY. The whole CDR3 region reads CSSSQQEGDTLYF.

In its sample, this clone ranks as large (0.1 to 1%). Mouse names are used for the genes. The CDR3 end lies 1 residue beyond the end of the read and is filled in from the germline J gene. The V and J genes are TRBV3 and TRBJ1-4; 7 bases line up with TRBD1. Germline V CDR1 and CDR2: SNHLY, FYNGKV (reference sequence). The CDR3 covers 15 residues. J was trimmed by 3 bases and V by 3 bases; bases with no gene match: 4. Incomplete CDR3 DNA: TGTGCCAGCAGCTTGGGACAGAGGACCAACGAAAGATTATTT. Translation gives CASSLGQRTNERLF. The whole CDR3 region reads CASSLGQRTNERLFF.

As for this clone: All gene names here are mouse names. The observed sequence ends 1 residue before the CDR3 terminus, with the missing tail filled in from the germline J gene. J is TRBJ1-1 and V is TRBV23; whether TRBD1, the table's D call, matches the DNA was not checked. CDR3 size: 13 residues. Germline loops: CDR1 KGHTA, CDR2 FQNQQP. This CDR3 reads CSSRDRGDTEVFF. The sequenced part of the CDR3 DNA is TGCTCCAGTCGGGACAGGGGGGACACAGAAGTCTTC.

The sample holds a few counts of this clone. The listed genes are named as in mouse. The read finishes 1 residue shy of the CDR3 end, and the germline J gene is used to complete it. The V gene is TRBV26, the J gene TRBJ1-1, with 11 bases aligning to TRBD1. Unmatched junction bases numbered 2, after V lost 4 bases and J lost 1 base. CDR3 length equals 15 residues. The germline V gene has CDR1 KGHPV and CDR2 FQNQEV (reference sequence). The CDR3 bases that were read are TGTGCCAGCAGTCGGGACAGGGGGGGGAACACAGAAGTCTTC. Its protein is CASSRDRGGNTEVF. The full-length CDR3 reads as CASSRDRGGNTEVFF.

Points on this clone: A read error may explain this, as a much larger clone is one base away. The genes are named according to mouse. CDR3 sequence: CASGGLGSSYEQYF. Partial CDR3 DNA: TGTGCCAGCGGTGGACTGGGAAGCTCCTATGAACAGTAC. V and J are TRBV13-2 and TRBJ2-7; TRBD2 matches at 7 bases. The read terminates 1 residue ahead of where the CDR3 ends, so the germline J gene completes it. The CDR3 covers 14 residues. J was trimmed by 0 bases and V by 3 bases; bases with no gene match: 3. Germline V gene data show CDR1 as NNHNN and CDR2 as SYGAGS (reference sequence).